One and the same sample provided the 2 T cell receptor beta chains below, sequenced in a study of blood T cells in healthy people across ages. Next came a second PCR, run for about 6 to 11 cycles, which used a sample-barcoded 5' primer along with a J-beta primer mix. TCRdb itself ran the 5' RACE reads through MiXCR, one entry per CDR3 protein. Of 870,000 or so distinct CDR3 sequences in the sample, around 26% were seen once. The specimen sequenced was blood. The receptor source for this set is a woman older than 75 in good health.

A note on this clonotype: The junction differs from germline at one of its ends, possibly a read error. The chain combines TRBV7-2 with TRBJ2-5, with unresolved D. Germline V gene lookup returns CDR1 SGHTA and CDR2 FQGNSA. This CDR3 is 13 amino acids long. The CDR3 DNA reads as TGTGCCAGCAGCTCCGGCAGCCAAGAGGCCCAGTACTTC. Residues: CASSSGSQEAQYF.

The genes are TRBV6-6 and TRBJ2-5; D may be TRBD2 (5 bases). Trimming pared 7 bases from V and 3 bases from J, leaving 12 bases between. CDR1 is MNHNY, CDR2 SVGAGI, per germline (reference sequence). The CDR3 runs to 13 residues. CDR3 sequence: CASTEGAKETQYF. In DNA, the CDR3 is TGTGCCAGCACCGAGGGCGCTAAAGAGACCCAGTACTTC.